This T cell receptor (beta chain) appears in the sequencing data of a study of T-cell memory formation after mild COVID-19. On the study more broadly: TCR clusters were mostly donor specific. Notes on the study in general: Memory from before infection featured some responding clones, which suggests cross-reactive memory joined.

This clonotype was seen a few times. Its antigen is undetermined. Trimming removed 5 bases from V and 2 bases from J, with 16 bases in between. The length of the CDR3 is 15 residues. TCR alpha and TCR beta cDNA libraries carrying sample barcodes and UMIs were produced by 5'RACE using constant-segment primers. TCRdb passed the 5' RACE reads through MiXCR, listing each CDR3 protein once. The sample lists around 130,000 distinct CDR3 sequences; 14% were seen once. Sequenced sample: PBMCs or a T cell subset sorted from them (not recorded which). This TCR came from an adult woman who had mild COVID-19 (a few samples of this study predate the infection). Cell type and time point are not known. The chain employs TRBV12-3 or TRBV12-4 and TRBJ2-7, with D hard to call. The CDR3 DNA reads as TGTGCCAGCAGTACTGGACCAAGCTTAACCTACGAGCAGTACTTC. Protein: CASSTGPSLTYEQYF.